These 5 T cell receptor beta chains were all obtained from the same sample, sequenced in a study of Ad26.COV2.S vaccination and SARS-CoV-2 variants. TCRdb keeps only in-frame clones here, not all; method: immunoSEQ multiplex PCR. The data hold approximately 480,000 clones, with roughly nine tenths observed a single time. The treatment is: some 19 received Ad26.COV2.S at low or high dose, single or two shots; 5 received placebo; per-sample allocation not given. At day 63 after the first vaccine or placebo injection, samples were drawn. Sequencing used peripheral blood, obtained in a trial of Ad26.COV2.S vaccine versus placebo. The receptors stem from a person between 18 and 65 years old who received the Ad26.COV2.S COVID-19 vaccine or a placebo.

This clone was recorded at least ten times. The chain uses TRBV7-8 and TRBJ1-4; D perhaps matches TRBD1 (6 bases). Trimming shortened V by 3 bases and J by 3 bases, and 11 bases separated the two germline ends. The CDR3 totals 15 residues. Germline V CDR1 and CDR2: SGHVS, FQNEAQ. The CDR3 DNA follows: TGTGCCAGCAGCTTTAATAGGGGGGCTAATGAAAAACTGTTTTTT. Translation: CASSFNRGANEKLFF. Filled out from reference TRBV7-8 and TRBJ1-4, the complete variable domain reads GAGVSQSPRYKVAKRGQDVALRCDPISGHVSLFWYQQALGQGPEFLTYFQNEAQLDKSGLPSDRFFAERPEGSVSTLKIQRTQQEDSAVYLCASSFNRGANEKLFFGSGTQLSVL.

The chain links TRBV7-2 to TRBJ2-3; D is uncertain. V was cut by 5 bases and J by 8 bases, with 8 bases left in between. This CDR3 comprises 11 residues. CDR1 and CDR2 from the germline V gene are SGHTA and FQGNSA. CDR3 sequence reads: CASSRASTQYF. The CDR3 bases are TGTGCCAGCAGCCGAGCCAGTACGCAGTATTTT.

V and J are TRBV7-9 and TRBJ2-3; tentatively, D is TRBD1 (6 bases). The V end lost 5 bases, the J end lost 7 bases, and 16 bases lay between the germline ends. The CDR3 extends over 14 amino acids. Per germline, CDR1 SEHNR and CDR2 FQNEAQ (reference sequence). CDR3 sequence: CASSRPGTHNTQYF. The DNA of the CDR3 is TGTGCCAGCAGCCGTCCTGGGACACATAATACGCAGTATTTT.

The chain carries TRBV20-1 and TRBJ2-3; D is unclear. The CDR3 runs 11 residues. Germline CDR1 DFQATT, CDR2 SNEGSKA (reference sequence). The V end lost 3 bases, the J end lost 5 bases, and 6 bases lay between the germline ends. The DNA for the CDR3 is TGCAGTGCTAGCTCGTTAGATACGCAGTATTTT. It encodes CSASSLDTQYF.

V gene TRBV7-9 combines with J gene TRBJ2-3; D gene uncertain. V was cut by 1 base and J by 4 bases, with 3 bases left in between. Germline V gives CDR1 SEHNR, CDR2 FQNEAQ (reference sequence). This CDR3 is 12 amino acids long. The CDR3 loop is CASSLGPDTQYF. The CDR3 region has the DNA TGTGCCAGCAGCTTAGGCCCAGATACGCAGTATTTT. Drawing the rest from reference TRBV7-9 and TRBJ2-3, the complete variable domain is DTGVSQNPRHKITKRGQNVTFRCDPISEHNRLYWYRQTLGQGPEFLTYFQNEAQLEKSRLLSDRFSAERPKGSFSTLEIQRTEQGDSAMYLCASSLGPDTQYFGPGTRLTVL.